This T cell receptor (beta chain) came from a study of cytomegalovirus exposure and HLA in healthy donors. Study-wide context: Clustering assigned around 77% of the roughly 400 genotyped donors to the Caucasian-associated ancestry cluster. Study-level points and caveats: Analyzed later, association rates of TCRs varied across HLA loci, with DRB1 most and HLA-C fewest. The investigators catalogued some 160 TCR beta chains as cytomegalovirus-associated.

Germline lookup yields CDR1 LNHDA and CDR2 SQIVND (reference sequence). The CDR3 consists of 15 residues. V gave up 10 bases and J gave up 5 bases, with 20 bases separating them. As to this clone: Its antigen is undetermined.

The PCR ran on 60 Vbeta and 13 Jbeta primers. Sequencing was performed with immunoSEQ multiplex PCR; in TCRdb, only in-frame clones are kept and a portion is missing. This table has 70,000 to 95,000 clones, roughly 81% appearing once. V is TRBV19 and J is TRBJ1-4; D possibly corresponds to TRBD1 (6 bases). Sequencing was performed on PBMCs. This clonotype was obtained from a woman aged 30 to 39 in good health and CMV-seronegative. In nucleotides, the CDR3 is TGTGCCACCCAAAGTCCGGGACACCCCAATGAAAAACTGTTTTTT. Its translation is CATQSPGHPNEKLFF.